The clone carrying this TCR beta chain has only a few counts. Its antigen is currently unknown. The CDR3 is 16 amino acids. Germline-derived CDR1 and CDR2 are MGHRA and YSYEKL. V was pared by 6 bases and J by 2 bases, with 17 bases between. The data stem from a study of identical twins. Regarding the study as a whole: Fewer insertions marked abundant cord blood beta clonotypes; young adult naive trended weakly, memory not at all.

Every sampled donor was Caucasian and healthy. TCRdb redid the calling of the 5' RACE reads with MiXCR, one entry per CDR3 protein. The sample includes about 690,000 distinct CDR3 sequences, over 20% seen only once; the top ten take 4% to 5.5%. The sample was also reused in another study, on T cells expressing NK-cell markers. This second report adds: Sequenced donors, eight in total, included seven who were HCMV-seropositive and one who was seronegative.

J is TRBJ2-1 and V is TRBV4-1; D tentatively reads TRBD1 or TRBD2 (5 bases each). The sequenced sample was PBMCs. The clonotype comes from a woman aged 18-29 years in good health. CDR3: CASSPNRDHTYNEQFF. As DNA, the CDR3 is TGCGCCAGCAGTCCAAACCGGGACCACACCTACAATGAGCAGTTCTTC.